These 22 T cell receptor beta chains came from one sample sequenced in a study of OX40 agonist ivuxolimab in advanced cancers. Libraries were prepared by immunoSEQ multiplex PCR; TCRdb keeps only in-frame clonotypes and omits some of them. Of 73,000 or so clones in the sample, 80% to 90% were seen once. Sequencing used CD4+ or CD8+ T cells sorted from blood, obtained in a trial of the OX40 agonist ivuxolimab. The receptors originated from an adult with an advanced solid tumor such as melanoma, head and neck, liver or kidney cancer.

The chain is built from TRBV5-4 and TRBJ1-1; 7 nucleotides agree with TRBD1. The V gene end was trimmed by 4 bases and the J gene end by 3 bases; junction bases not matched to a gene: 9. This CDR3 has 15 amino acids. Germline lookup yields CDR1 SGHNT and CDR2 YYREEE (reference sequence). CDR3 region: CASSKMTGRDTEAFF. The CDR3 DNA reads as TGTGCCAGCAGCAAAATGACAGGGAGGGACACTGAAGCTTTCTTT.

The chain has TRBV7-2 and TRBJ2-5, with a possible D match to TRBD2 (6 bases). Germline CDR1 and CDR2: SGHTA and FQGNSA. The ends were cut back, 5 bases at V and 4 bases at J, with 14 bases in the middle. The CDR3 extends over 14 amino acids. The CDR3 DNA reads as TGTGCCAGCAGCCCGGGACTTCCCCCAGAGACCCAGTACTTC. Its translation is CASSPGLPPETQYF. The entire variable domain, with the rest obtained from reference TRBV7-2 and TRBJ2-5, is as follows: GAGVSQSPSNKVTEKGKDVELRCDPISGHTALYWYRQSLGQGLEFLIYFQGNSAPDKSGLPSDRFSAERTGGSVSTLTIQRTQQEDSAVYLCASSPGLPPETQYFGPGTRLLVL.

This chain uses TRBV7-2 with TRBJ1-5; D perhaps matches TRBD1 (6 bases). The length of the CDR3 is 15 residues. Germline V gene data show CDR1 as SGHTA and CDR2 as FQGNSA. V shed 5 bases and J shed 7 bases, with 18 bases lying between them. The CDR3 nucleotides are TGTGCCAGCAGCGCCCGGGAAGGGGGAGGGCAGCCCCAGCATTTT. Protein: CASSAREGGGQPQHF.

This sequence joins TRBV19 and TRBJ2-2; 8 nucleotides agree with TRBD2. CDR1 is LNHDA and CDR2 is SQIVND in the germline V gene (reference sequence). The CDR3 runs to 16 residues. V shed 6 bases and J 0 bases; nucleotides not matched to a gene: 6. The CDR3 bases are TGTGCCAGTAGGCCGAACGGGGGGGCGAACACCGGGGAGCTGTTTTTT. This translates into CASRPNGGANTGELFF.

The CDR3 is CASGQRGDTEAFF. CDR3 sequence (DNA): TGTGCCAGCGGGCAGAGGGGCGATACTGAAGCTTTCTTT. The chain links TRBV7-2 to TRBJ1-1, with D maybe TRBD1 (5 bases). Between the trimmed V and J ends, which lost 8 bases and 5 bases, there was a span of 15 bases. This CDR3 has 13 residues. CDR1 is SGHTA and CDR2 is FQGNSA in the germline V gene.

This chain joins TRBV27 and TRBJ1-5; 7 bases fit TRBD1. The CDR3 is 14 residues long. The germline gives CDR1 MNHEY, CDR2 SMNVEV (reference sequence). Trimming at V came to 5 bases and at J to 2 bases, leaving 3 bases not matched to a gene. The CDR3 DNA reads TGTGCCAGCAGTGTTCAGGGGGGCAATCAGCCCCAGCATTTT. Its protein is CASSVQGGNQPQHF.

This chain joins TRBV11-2 and TRBJ1-1, with 7 nucleotides matching TRBD1. The CDR3 length is 15 residues. J gave up 4 bases and V 1 base, and 6 bases lay outside the gene matches. The germline CDR1 and CDR2 sequences are SGHAT and FQNNGV. CDR3 region: CASSLVFQGGTEAFF. The CDR3 DNA reads TGTGCCAGCAGCTTAGTTTTTCAGGGGGGCACTGAAGCTTTCTTT. The entire variable domain, with the rest obtained from reference TRBV11-2 and TRBJ1-1, is as follows: EAGVAQSPRYKIIEKRQSVAFWCNPISGHATLYWYQQILGQGPKLLIQFQNNGVVDDSQLPKDRFSAERLKGVDSTLKIQPAKLEDSAVYLCASSLVFQGGTEAFFGQGTRLTVV.

The chain has TRBV19 and TRBJ1-1, with 10 bases aligning to TRBD1. The CDR3 totals 15 residues. The trim removed 6 bases at V and 4 bases at J, leaving 8 bases unmatched. Germline V gives CDR1 LNHDA, CDR2 SQIVND (reference sequence). The CDR3 here is CASSPVGTGVTEAFF. In DNA form, the CDR3 reads TGTGCCAGTAGCCCTGTCGGGACAGGGGTCACTGAAGCTTTCTTT.

This chain links TRBV28 with TRBJ2-7; D unclear. V was trimmed by 7 bases and J by 3 bases, leaving 19 bases between them. This CDR3 has 15 residues. CDR1 is MDHEN and CDR2 is SYDVKM in the germline V gene. The CDR3 coding sequence is TGTGCCAGCACCTCCCCACGCGGCAATAGCTACGAGCAGTACTTC. This sequence encodes CASTSPRGNSYEQYF.

J is TRBJ1-4 and V is TRBV4-3; D may be TRBD1 (5 bases). V lost 0 bases and J 0 bases, leaving 8 bases between the germline ends. Germline V CDR1 and CDR2: LGHNA, YSLEER. The CDR3 contains 16 residues. The CDR3: CASSQDAQATNEKLFF. The CDR3 DNA is TGCGCCAGCAGCCAAGATGCACAGGCAACTAATGAAAAACTGTTTTTT.

The chain combines TRBV10-3 with TRBJ2-3, with D hard to call. This CDR3 spans 13 amino acids. Germline V gene lookup returns CDR1 ENHRY and CDR2 SYGVKD. Trimming took 4 bases from V and 5 from J, leaving 10 bases between them. The CDR3 DNA reads TGTGCCATCAGTGGATCCGTGGGAGATACGCAGTATTTT. Amino acid sequence: CAISGSVGDTQYF.

The chain recombines TRBV9 with TRBJ2-5; D is unclear. In germline, CDR1 is SGDLS, CDR2 YYNGEE. This CDR3 has 15 amino acids. V was cut by 1 base and J by 0 bases, with 10 bases left in between. CDR3 DNA sequence: TGTGCCAGCAGCGTATTGGCCAGTAACCAAGAGACCCAGTACTTC. It codes for CASSVLASNQETQYF. Supplemented by reference TRBV9 and TRBJ2-5, the full variable domain reads DSGVTQTPKHLITATGQRVTLRCSPRSGDLSVYWYQQSLDQGLQFLIQYYNGEERAKGNILERFSAQQFPDLHSELNLSSLELGDSALYFCASSVLASNQETQYFGPGTRLLVL.

This clone was observed a handful of times. This chain links TRBV6-5 with TRBJ1-5, with D perhaps TRBD1 (5 bases). The CDR3 has 15 residues. The V end was cut by 6 bases, the J end by 4 bases, with 16 bases between. Germline values: CDR1 MNHEY, CDR2 SVGAGI. CDR3 sequence (DNA): TGTGCCAGCAGCCAGAGGGGAGACCATAATCAGCCCCAGCATTTT. It translates to CASSQRGDHNQPQHF.

The chain recombines TRBV19 with TRBJ1-1; D unclear. This CDR3 spans 15 amino acids. Per germline, CDR1 LNHDA and CDR2 SQIVND (reference sequence). With 7 bases removed from V and 3 bases from J, the gap between germline ends came to 18 bases. The CDR3 DNA sequence: TGTGCCAGTACCCCGCGAGAGACCTGGTACACTGAAGCTTTCTTT. It yields the protein CASTPRETWYTEAFF.

The chain combines TRBV7-9 with TRBJ2-7; the match to TRBD2 covers 7 bases. The J segment lost 3 bases and the V segment lost 4 bases, leaving 12 bases of the junction unmatched. In germline, CDR1 is SEHNR, CDR2 FQNEAQ (reference sequence). The CDR3 spans 16 residues. As DNA, the CDR3 is TGTGCCAGCAGCTGGGAGGGGACGGGGAGGGACTACGAGCAGTACTTC. Translated, it gives CASSWEGTGRDYEQYF.

This clone has a single count. This chain joins TRBV28 and TRBJ1-5; tentatively, D is TRBD1 (5 bases). CDR3 length: 15 amino acids. V lost 3 bases and J lost 0, with 9 bases in between. Looked up from germline, CDR1 is MDHEN and CDR2 is SYDVKM. The CDR3 reads CASSLGQHSNQPQHF. CDR3 nucleotides: TGTGCCAGCAGTTTGGGGCAGCATAGCAATCAGCCCCAGCATTTT. The full variable domain, its missing parts supplied by reference TRBV28 and TRBJ1-5, is DVKVTQSSRYLVKRTGEKVFLECVQDMDHENMFWYRQDPGLGLRLIYFSYDVKMKEKGDIPEGYSVSREKKERFSLILESASTNQTSMYLCASSLGQHSNQPQHFGDGTRLSIL.

V and J are TRBV18 and TRBJ1-1; D gene unclear. The CDR3 is made up of 13 amino acids. V was trimmed by 7 bases and J by 6 bases, leaving 15 bases between them. CDR1 KGHSH and CDR2 LQKENI come from the germline V gene. CDR3 bases: TGTGCCAGCTGGGAAAACCGGGATTCTGAAGCTTTCTTT. Residues: CASWENRDSEAFF.

The chain is built from TRBV30 and TRBJ2-3; 12 bases map to TRBD2. CDR3 size: 16 residues. The germline V gene has CDR1 GTSNPN and CDR2 SVGIG (reference sequence). V was pared by 2 bases and J by 1 base, with 4 bases of the junction left unmatched. CDR3 protein: CAWSLLAGGRTDTQYF. DNA for the CDR3: TGTGCCTGGAGTTTACTAGCGGGGGGCCGCACAGATACGCAGTATTTT.

The CDR3, as DNA: TGTGCCAGCAGCTCAGACCGTCAGGGAGGCGAGACCCAGTACTTC. This codes for CASSSDRQGGETQYF. The chain recombines TRBV9 with TRBJ2-5, with TRBD2 as a possible D gene (6 bases). The CDR3 sequence is 15 residues long. The germline gives CDR1 SGDLS, CDR2 YYNGEE. Trimming took off 4 bases at V and 5 bases at J, with 18 bases between the two ends.

The CDR3, as DNA: TGTGCCAGCAGCTTCCCGACAGCTTATGAGCAGTACTTC. It encodes CASSFPTAYEQYF. The gene calls are TRBV5-6 and TRBJ2-7; D might be TRBD1 (5 bases). The CDR3 consists of 13 residues. CDR1 SGHDT and CDR2 YYEEEE come from the germline V gene. V dropped 2 bases and J dropped 7 bases, with 13 bases sitting between them.

CDR3 sequence: CASSIRRAGANVLTF. In nucleotides, the CDR3 is TGTGCCAGCAGTATCCGTAGGGCTGGGGCCAACGTCCTGACTTTC. The chain recombines TRBV27 with TRBJ2-6; D not resolved. CDR3 size: 15 residues. In germline, CDR1 is MNHEY, CDR2 SMNVEV (reference sequence). With 5 bases removed from V and 2 bases from J, the gap between germline ends came to 10 bases.

The genes are TRBV7-9 and TRBJ1-2, with D perhaps matching TRBD1 (5 bases). The CDR3 is 14 amino acids. V lost 4 bases to trimming and J lost 5 bases, with 14 bases between them. Germline lookup yields CDR1 SEHNR and CDR2 FQNEAQ (reference sequence). CDR3 loop: CASSSQAWGYGYTF. CDR3 DNA sequence: TGTGCCAGCAGCTCACAGGCCTGGGGGTATGGCTACACCTTC.